The rows below give T cell receptor beta chains drawn from one sample of a study of patients and donors after allogeneic stem cell transplantation. MiXCR, applied by TCRdb to the RT-PCR reads, yields one record per CDR3 protein. This repertoire shows 200,000 to 250,000 distinct CDR3 sequences, 12% to 15% found once; its top ten account for 11%. Sequencing was performed on blood, either unsorted or a sorted T cell fraction (not recorded which). These receptors all come from a human donor who was either an allogeneic HSCT recipient or a stem cell or donor lymphocyte infusion donor (not recorded which). It is not recorded whose cells these are; they may come from a transplant donor. Each CDR3 is given with its conserved first and last residue. D genes are given only for firm matches. Clone size, where shown, is once, few, many, or a class for clones that have expanded.

v_gene: TRBV20-1
abundance: few
len: 13
d_gene: .
j_gene: TRBJ2-1
CDR3aa: CSARAGSGNEQFF
CDR3nt: TGCAGTGCTAGAGCCGGGAGCGGTAATGAGCAGTTCTTC

v_gene: TRBV20-1
abundance: .
len: 12
d_gene: .
j_gene: TRBJ1-4
CDR3aa: CSARDRNLQMFF
CDR3nt: TGCAGTGCTAGAGATCGGAATCTTCAAATGTTTTTT

v_gene: TRBV6-1
abundance: few
len: 13
d_gene: .
j_gene: TRBJ2-3
CDR3aa: CASRPLGTDTQYF
CDR3nt: TGTGCCAGCAGACCCCTAGGTACCGATACGCAGTATTTT

v_gene: TRBV7-8
abundance: .
len: 12
d_gene: .
j_gene: TRBJ1-4
CDR3aa: CASSSVKEKLFF
CDR3nt: TGTGCCAGCAGCTCCGTTAAGGAAAAACTGTTTTTT

v_gene: TRBV29-1
abundance: many
len: 12
d_gene: TRBD1
j_gene: TRBJ2-7
CDR3aa: CSGGQGSYEQYF
CDR3nt: TGCAGCGGCGGACAGGGTAGCTACGAGCAGTACTTC

v_gene: TRBV6-2/TRBV6-3
abundance: .
len: 15
d_gene: TRBD2
j_gene: TRBJ2-5
CDR3aa: CASRTETSGRETQYF
CDR3nt: TGTGCCAGCAGAACCGAGACTAGCGGGAGGGAGACCCAGTACTTC

v_gene: TRBV7-2
abundance: few
len: 15
d_gene: TRBD2
j_gene: TRBJ2-7
CDR3aa: CASSPSGMSAREQYF
CDR3nt: TGTGCCAGCAGCCCCAGCGGGATGTCGGCTCGCGAGCAGTACTTC

v_gene: TRBV4-2
abundance: few
len: 16
d_gene: .
j_gene: TRBJ2-7
CDR3aa: CASSQAGRGGAYEQYF
CDR3nt: TGTGCCAGCAGCCAAGCTGGCAGGGGTGGGGCCTACGAGCAGTACTTC

v_gene: TRBV30
abundance: few
len: 15
d_gene: TRBD2
j_gene: TRBJ2-5
CDR3aa: CAWSVGAGVEETQYF
CDR3nt: TGTGCCTGGAGTGTCGGAGCGGGGGTTGAAGAGACCCAGTACTTC

v_gene: TRBV28
abundance: few
len: 13
d_gene: TRBD2
j_gene: TRBJ2-5
CDR3aa: CASVSAGVETQYF
CDR3nt: TGTGCCAGCGTATCAGCGGGAGTAGAGACCCAGTACTTC

v_gene: TRBV5-8
abundance: few
len: 15
d_gene: .
j_gene: TRBJ2-1
CDR3aa: CASSPWRSSYNEQFF
CDR3nt: TGTGCCAGCAGTCCCTGGCGCAGCTCCTACAATGAGCAGTTCTTC

v_gene: TRBV3-1
abundance: .
len: 13
d_gene: .
j_gene: TRBJ1-2
CDR3aa: CASSQGSGYGYTF
CDR3nt: TGTGCCAGCAGCCAGGGGTCCGGCTATGGCTACACCTTC

v_gene: TRBV5-1
abundance: few
len: 14
d_gene: .
j_gene: TRBJ2-7
CDR3aa: CASSVQPGIYEQYF
CDR3nt: TGCGCCAGCAGCGTTCAACCGGGAATCTACGAGCAGTACTTC

v_gene: TRBV11-3
abundance: few
len: 14
d_gene: TRBD1
j_gene: TRBJ1-1
CDR3aa: CASSLGSDRADAFF
CDR3nt: TGTGCCAGCAGCTTAGGGTCGGACAGGGCTGACGCTTTCTTT

v_gene: TRBV5-6
abundance: .
len: 16
d_gene: .
j_gene: TRBJ1-5
CDR3aa: CASSYYPLRSNQPQHF
CDR3nt: TGTGCCAGCAGCTACTACCCGTTGCGGAGCAATCAGCCCCAGCATTTT

v_gene: TRBV30
abundance: few
len: 16
d_gene: TRBD2
j_gene: TRBJ2-1
CDR3aa: CAWSPTGAGGLNEQFF
CDR3nt: TGTGCCTGGAGTCCTACGGGGGCGGGGGGGCTCAATGAGCAGTTCTTC

v_gene: TRBV20-1
abundance: few
len: 18
d_gene: TRBD2
j_gene: TRBJ2-4
CDR3aa: CSASSRLAGGFAKNIQYF
CDR3nt: TGCAGTGCTAGCTCGCGGCTAGCGGGGGGCTTCGCCAAAAACATTCAGTACTTC

v_gene: TRBV7-9
abundance: .
len: 16
d_gene: .
j_gene: TRBJ1-6
CDR3aa: CASSLVGDPYNSPLHF
CDR3nt: TGTGCCAGCAGCTTAGTCGGAGACCCCTATAATTCACCCCTCCACTTT

v_gene: TRBV6-2/TRBV6-3
abundance: few
len: 17
d_gene: TRBD1
j_gene: TRBJ2-7
CDR3aa: CASSPGQGRVVGYEQYF
CDR3nt: TGTGCCAGCAGCCCAGGACAGGGCCGAGTCGTTGGCTACGAGCAGTACTTC

v_gene: TRBV12-3/TRBV12-4
abundance: many
len: 15
d_gene: TRBD2
j_gene: TRBJ2-3
CDR3aa: CASNLGLAGTDTQYF
CDR3nt: TGTGCCAGCAACCTGGGGCTAGCGGGGACAGATACGCAGTATTTT

v_gene: TRBV5-5
abundance: .
len: 15
d_gene: .
j_gene: TRBJ1-6
CDR3aa: CASSLSTGRDSPLHF
CDR3nt: TGTGCCAGCAGCTTGTCGACAGGTCGGGACTCACCCCTCCACTTT

v_gene: TRBV3-1
abundance: many
len: 15
d_gene: TRBD2
j_gene: TRBJ2-1
CDR3aa: CASSQASGRFNWLFF
CDR3nt: TGTGCCAGCAGCCAAGCTAGCGGGAGATTTAATTGGCTGTTCTTC

v_gene: TRBV20-1
abundance: many
len: 15
d_gene: .
j_gene: TRBJ1-2
CDR3aa: CSASRMEGHGYGYTF
CDR3nt: TGCAGTGCTAGCAGGATGGAGGGTCATGGCTATGGCTACACCTTC

v_gene: TRBV3-1
abundance: few
len: 16
d_gene: .
j_gene: TRBJ2-2
CDR3aa: CASSQEGTQIPGELFF
CDR3nt: TGTGCCAGCAGCCAAGAAGGGACCCAGATCCCCGGGGAGCTGTTTTTT

v_gene: TRBV5-1
abundance: .
len: 12
d_gene: TRBD2
j_gene: TRBJ2-1
CDR3aa: CASRKPGTSQFF
CDR3nt: TGCGCCAGCAGAAAACCCGGGACTAGCCAGTTCTTC

v_gene: TRBV11-2
abundance: many
len: 16
d_gene: TRBD2
j_gene: TRBJ2-5
CDR3aa: CASSLETSGGSETQYF
CDR3nt: TGTGCCAGCAGCTTAGAGACTAGCGGGGGTTCGGAGACCCAGTACTTC

v_gene: TRBV7-2
abundance: few
len: 17
d_gene: TRBD2
j_gene: TRBJ2-3
CDR3aa: CASSFSWGRGGPDTQYF
CDR3nt: TGTGCCAGCAGCTTTAGTTGGGGGCGGGGGGGCCCAGATACGCAGTATTTT

v_gene: TRBV27
abundance: few
len: 15
d_gene: TRBD1
j_gene: TRBJ2-7
CDR3aa: CASSTHRGQGPEQYF
CDR3nt: TGTGCCAGCAGTACACACCGGGGACAGGGGCCCGAGCAGTACTTC

v_gene: TRBV30
abundance: .
len: 13
d_gene: .
j_gene: TRBJ1-5
CDR3aa: CAWSVGRQQPQHF
CDR3nt: TGTGCCTGGAGTGTAGGGAGGCAGCAGCCCCAGCATTTT

v_gene: TRBV5-1
abundance: few
len: 16
d_gene: TRBD2
j_gene: TRBJ2-3
CDR3aa: CASSQLAGGQSDTQYF
CDR3nt: TGCGCCAGCAGCCAATTAGCGGGAGGGCAATCAGATACGCAGTATTTT

v_gene: TRBV2
abundance: many
len: 10
d_gene: .
j_gene: TRBJ2-5
CDR3aa: CASSEETQYF
CDR3nt: TGTGCCAGCAGTGAGGAGACCCAGTACTTC

v_gene: TRBV6-1
abundance: .
len: 14
d_gene: .
j_gene: TRBJ1-3
CDR3aa: CASSEQNSGNTIYF
CDR3nt: TGTGCCAGCAGTGAACAGAACTCTGGAAACACCATATATTTT

v_gene: TRBV7-9
abundance: few
len: 16
d_gene: .
j_gene: TRBJ2-5
CDR3aa: CASSLGRWGLQETQYF
CDR3nt: TGTGCCAGCAGCTTAGGGAGATGGGGACTGCAAGAGACCCAGTACTTC

v_gene: TRBV9
abundance: many
len: 16
d_gene: TRBD2
j_gene: TRBJ2-7
CDR3aa: CASSFSWGGSSYEQYF
CDR3nt: TGTGCCAGCAGCTTTAGCTGGGGAGGGAGCTCCTACGAGCAGTACTTC

v_gene: TRBV9
abundance: .
len: 15
d_gene: .
j_gene: TRBJ1-3
CDR3aa: CASSVREGAGNTIYF
CDR3nt: TGTGCCAGCAGCGTCCGAGAGGGGGCTGGAAACACCATATATTTT

v_gene: TRBV12-3/TRBV12-4
abundance: many
len: 13
d_gene: TRBD1
j_gene: TRBJ1-2
CDR3aa: CASSLSGGDRQTF
CDR3nt: TGTGCCAGCAGTTTGTCAGGGGGGGATAGGCAAACCTTC

v_gene: TRBV5-5
abundance: .
len: 13
d_gene: .
j_gene: TRBJ1-5
CDR3aa: CASSLLGNQPQHF
CDR3nt: TGTGCCAGCAGCTTGCTGGGCAATCAGCCCCAGCATTTT

v_gene: TRBV6-5
abundance: few
len: 15
d_gene: TRBD1
j_gene: TRBJ1-2
CDR3aa: CASRYRDREAYGYTF
CDR3nt: TGTGCCAGCAGATACCGGGACAGGGAGGCCTATGGCTACACCTTC

v_gene: TRBV27
abundance: .
len: 15
d_gene: TRBD2
j_gene: TRBJ2-5
CDR3aa: CASSLLWTSVVTQYF
CDR3nt: TGTGCCAGCAGTTTATTGTGGACTAGCGTTGTGACCCAGTACTTC

v_gene: TRBV4-2
abundance: few
len: 16
d_gene: TRBD1
j_gene: TRBJ1-5
CDR3aa: CASSQEQGNSNQPQHF
CDR3nt: TGTGCCAGCAGCCAAGAACAGGGGAATAGCAATCAGCCCCAGCATTTT

v_gene: TRBV4-1
abundance: few
len: 16
d_gene: TRBD2
j_gene: TRBJ2-3
CDR3aa: CASSPRAGPRVDTQYF
CDR3nt: TGCGCCAGCAGCCCCCGAGCGGGGCCGAGGGTAGATACGCAGTATTTT

v_gene: TRBV15
abundance: few
len: 14
d_gene: .
j_gene: TRBJ1-5
CDR3aa: CATSGSASNQPQHF
CDR3nt: TGTGCCACCAGCGGTTCAGCTAGCAATCAGCCCCAGCATTTT

v_gene: TRBV7-2
abundance: many
len: 14
d_gene: .
j_gene: TRBJ1-2
CDR3aa: CASSLGGSNYGYTF
CDR3nt: TGTGCCAGCAGCTTAGGCGGCAGCAACTATGGCTACACCTTC

v_gene: TRBV7-6
abundance: few
len: 14
d_gene: TRBD1
j_gene: TRBJ2-7
CDR3aa: CASSLAGQGYEQYF
CDR3nt: TGTGCCAGCAGCTTAGCGGGACAGGGCTACGAGCAGTACTTC

v_gene: TRBV20-1
abundance: few
len: 12
d_gene: .
j_gene: TRBJ2-7
CDR3aa: CSARTPLDEQYF
CDR3nt: TGCAGTGCTAGAACTCCCTTAGATGAGCAGTACTTC

v_gene: TRBV3-1
abundance: .
len: 15
d_gene: .
j_gene: TRBJ2-5
CDR3aa: CASSQETGFRETQYF
CDR3nt: TGTGCCAGCAGCCAAGAAACAGGGTTTCGGGAGACCCAGTACTTC

v_gene: TRBV12-3/TRBV12-4
abundance: .
len: 13
d_gene: .
j_gene: TRBJ2-2
CDR3aa: CASRNEGTGELFF
CDR3nt: TGTGCCAGCAGGAACGAGGGGACCGGGGAGCTGTTTTTT

v_gene: TRBV27
abundance: few
len: 16
d_gene: .
j_gene: TRBJ1-4
CDR3aa: CASSWKRLATNEKLFF
CDR3nt: TGTGCCAGCAGTTGGAAGAGACTAGCAACTAATGAAAAACTGTTTTTT

v_gene: TRBV18
abundance: .
len: 16
d_gene: .
j_gene: TRBJ1-6
CDR3aa: CASSPNTNSYNSPLHF
CDR3nt: TGTGCCAGCTCACCGAACACTAACTCCTATAATTCACCCCTCCACTTT

v_gene: TRBV18
abundance: .
len: 15
d_gene: .
j_gene: TRBJ2-3
CDR3aa: CASSPRWGDTDTQYF
CDR3nt: TGTGCCAGCTCACCACGTTGGGGGGACACAGATACGCAGTATTTT

v_gene: TRBV12-3/TRBV12-4
abundance: many
len: 15
d_gene: TRBD2
j_gene: TRBJ2-2
CDR3aa: CASTSGGGYTGELFF
CDR3nt: TGTGCCAGCACTTCGGGAGGGGGGTACACCGGGGAGCTGTTTTTT

v_gene: TRBV18
abundance: few
len: 15
d_gene: .
j_gene: TRBJ1-1
CDR3aa: CASSPPSVRNTEAFF
CDR3nt: TGTGCCAGCTCACCACCGTCGGTTAGGAACACTGAAGCTTTCTTT

v_gene: TRBV20-1
abundance: .
len: 13
d_gene: TRBD1
j_gene: TRBJ2-3
CDR3aa: CSATSDREGTQYF
CDR3nt: TGCAGTGCCACCTCGGACAGGGAAGGTACGCAGTATTTT

v_gene: TRBV4-3
abundance: .
len: 18
d_gene: TRBD2
j_gene: TRBJ2-7
CDR3aa: CASSPGTSGGAVSYEQYF
CDR3nt: TGCGCCAGCAGCCCAGGGACTAGCGGGGGGGCCGTCTCCTACGAGCAGTACTTC

v_gene: TRBV2
abundance: many
len: 16
d_gene: .
j_gene: TRBJ2-2
CDR3aa: CASSEGAGRYTGELFF
CDR3nt: TGTGCCAGCAGTGAAGGGGCGGGAAGGTACACCGGGGAGCTGTTTTTT

v_gene: TRBV27
abundance: few
len: 15
d_gene: TRBD2
j_gene: TRBJ2-3
CDR3aa: CASTDWTGGADTQYF
CDR3nt: TGTGCCAGCACCGACTGGACGGGGGGGGCAGATACGCAGTATTTT

v_gene: TRBV6-4
abundance: once
len: 14
d_gene: .
j_gene: TRBJ2-2
CDR3aa: CASSDGIYSGELIF
CDR3nt: TGTGCCAGCAGTGACGGCATCTACTCCGGGGAGCTGATTTTT